What follows is one T cell receptor beta chain and its context. These data are taken from a study of cytomegalovirus exposure and HLA in healthy donors. Across the whole study: Within an early data release were tens of millions of unique TCRs drawn from HLA-typed donors.

PCR employed 60 Vbeta and 13 Jbeta primers. TCRdb's table, derived via immunoSEQ multiplex PCR, lists solely in-frame clones and lacks some. Among about 120,000 clones, 66% were seen once, and the ten largest hold 1.5%. V trimming: 3 bases; J trimming: 3 bases; junction bases outside the gene matches: 1. The CDR3 has 15 amino acids. Germline CDR1 is SGHTA and CDR2 is FQGNSA. The sequence was collected from a man aged 18 to 35 in good health and CMV-seronegative. The source material was PBMCs. This chain joins TRBV7-2 and TRBJ2-1; 11 nucleotides line up with TRBD2. CDR3 residues: CASSFTSGGYNEQFF. CDR3 nucleotides: TGTGCCAGCAGCTTCACTAGCGGGGGCTACAATGAGCAGTTCTTC.